The 29 T cell receptor beta chains in this list originate from one sample, sequenced in a study of T cells in Graves' hyperthyroidism and ophthalmopathy. The TCR beta CDR3 regions underwent amplification using RNA transcripts as the source. Carried out on the TCR CDR3, a first-round RT-PCR used the HTBI primer set. MiXCR, run by TCRdb on the multiplex PCR reads, gives a single entry per CDR3 protein. The table has 45,000 to 55,000 distinct CDR3 sequences, approximately 50% seen once. The sample taken for sequencing was peripheral blood or thyroid tissue (not recorded which). The origin of the receptors is a man younger than 35 with Graves' hyperthyroidism.

This clonotype showed up many times. The chain uses TRBV12-3 or TRBV12-4 and TRBJ1-1, with D possibly TRBD1 on 5 matching bases. This CDR3 is 14 amino acids long. Trimming stripped 5 bases from V and 4 bases from J, with 14 bases between. The CDR3 nucleotides read TGTGCCAGCAGTCCAAGGGGTAGGGGCACTGAAGCTTTCTTT. Amino acid sequence: CASSPRGRGTEAFF.

The V and J genes are TRBV20-1 and TRBJ2-5; perhaps TRBD2 as D (6 bases). Germline CDR1 and CDR2: DFQATT and SNEGSKA (reference sequence). This CDR3 region has 13 residues. Trimming took 4 bases from V and 0 from J, leaving 9 bases between them. CDR3 in DNA: TGCAGTGCTACTAGCGTTGACCAAGAGACCCAGTACTTC. Translated: CSATSVDQETQYF.

This clonotype was observed many times. J is TRBJ1-5 and V is TRBV28; 8 bases map to TRBD1. This CDR3 has 14 residues. V gave up 6 bases and J gave up 4 bases; unmatched junction bases: 5. The germline V gene encodes CDR1 MDHEN and CDR2 SYDVKM. CDR3 bases: TGTGCCAGCAGGAGACAGGGGCCGAATCAGCCCCAGCATTTT. This translates into CASRRQGPNQPQHF.

The gene calls are TRBV29-1 and TRBJ2-7, with 10 bases identical to TRBD2. With 6 bases clipped from V and 2 bases from J, the junction kept 7 bases outside the gene matches. Per germline, CDR1 SQVTM and CDR2 ANQGSEA. CDR3 length: 14 amino acids. CDR3 residues: CSVRPGTSAYEQYF. The CDR3 DNA follows: TGCAGCGTGAGGCCCGGGACTAGCGCCTACGAGCAGTACTTC.

Many counts were recorded for this clonotype. The chain couples TRBV7-2 to TRBJ2-5, with TRBD2 matching 12 bases. CDR1 is SGHTA, CDR2 FQGNSA, per germline. The CDR3 is made up of 17 amino acids. V was clipped by 5 bases and J by 5 bases; unmatched bases: 12. The CDR3 nucleotides are TGTGCCAGCAGCCAAGAGACTAGCGGGAGCCGACGGGAGACCCAGTACTTC. Translation: CASSQETSGSRRETQYF.

V is TRBV7-2 and J is TRBJ2-6, with 8 bases fitting TRBD1. The V gene's germline CDR1 is SGHTA and CDR2 FQGNSA. The CDR3 is 18 amino acids. V was pared by 4 bases and J by 0 bases, with 8 bases of the junction left unmatched. The CDR3: CASSSSTGVASGANVLTF. The CDR3 DNA is TGTGCCAGCAGCTCATCGACAGGGGTGGCCTCTGGGGCCAACGTCCTGACTTTC.

The chain combines TRBV7-6 with TRBJ2-7; D may correspond to TRBD1 or TRBD2 (5 bases each). The CDR3 contains 14 residues. The germline V and J ends were trimmed by 5 bases and 3 bases, with 14 bases remaining between them. CDR1 and CDR2 (germline): SGHVS, FNYEAQ. CDR3 coding DNA: TGTGCCAGCAGCCGCTACCGGGGCTACTACGAGCAGTACTTC. Its translation: CASSRYRGYYEQYF.

The V and J genes are TRBV12-3 or TRBV12-4 and TRBJ2-7; 7 nucleotides agree with TRBD2. The CDR3 covers 11 residues. The V segment lost 6 bases and the J segment 6 bases; nucleotides outside the gene matches: 2. As DNA, the CDR3 is TGTGCCAGCAGACGGGGGGTCGAGCAGTACTTC. It specifies CASRRGVEQYF.

This clonotype was seen ten or more times. The V and J genes are TRBV14 and TRBJ1-5; perhaps TRBD1 as D (6 bases). The CDR3 is 17 residues long. The germline V and J ends were trimmed by 2 bases and 6 bases, with 20 bases remaining between them. Germline lookup yields CDR1 SGHDN and CDR2 FVKESK. CDR3 protein: CASSQRTPRQAGQPQHF. CDR3 bases: TGTGCCAGCAGCCAAAGGACACCTAGACAGGCGGGTCAGCCCCAGCATTTT.

The rearrangement joins TRBV14 to TRBJ2-7, with a weak D call TRBD2 (6 bases). The germline gives CDR1 SGHDN, CDR2 FVKESK. The CDR3 is 15 residues long. The germline V and J ends were trimmed by 4 bases and 9 bases, with 22 bases remaining between them. The CDR3 DNA sequence: TGTGCCAGCAGCCCCGCCGAGGACTACGGTGCCGCGCAGTACTTC. Encoded protein: CASSPAEDYGAAQYF. The full variable domain, in which reference TRBV14 and TRBJ2-7 provide the parts outside the CDR3, is EAGVTQFPSHSVIEKGQTVTLRCDPISGHDNLYWYRRVMGKEIKFLLHFVKESKQDESGMPNNRFLAERTGGTYSTLKVQPAELEDSGVYFCASSPAEDYGAAQYFGPGTRLTVT.

This clonotype has ten or more counts. This rearrangement joins TRBV29-1 to TRBJ2-2, with no clear D. Germline values: CDR1 SQVTM, CDR2 ANQGSEA. V was shortened by 0 bases and J by 2 bases, with 13 bases between the two germline ends. The CDR3 is 16 amino acids. The CDR3 region has the DNA TGCAGCGTTGAAGATCTAGGTTACTCAAACACCGGGGAGCTGTTTTTT. It is translated as CSVEDLGYSNTGELFF.

The DNA of the CDR3 is TGTGCCACCAGTGATGTACAGGGAGATGATGGCTATGGCTACACCTTC. Protein: CATSDVQGDDGYGYTF. The gene calls are TRBV24-1 and TRBJ1-2; a weak D match, TRBD1 (6 bases). V lost 3 bases and J 4 bases, leaving 17 bases between the germline ends. The germline CDR1 and CDR2 sequences are KGHDR and SFDVKD. The CDR3 loop spans 16 amino acids.

The rearrangement links TRBV19 to TRBJ1-1; 7 positions agree with TRBD1. The V gene's germline CDR1 is LNHDA and CDR2 SQIVND (reference sequence). V lost 7 bases to trimming and J lost 9 bases; unmatched junction nucleotides: 5. The CDR3 length is 11 residues. CDR3 coding DNA: TGTGCCAGTATAAGGGACAGACAAGCTTTCTTT. It yields the protein CASIRDRQAFF.

This clonotype has at least ten counts. The rearrangement joins TRBV6-5 to TRBJ1-6; D is undetermined. The CDR3 is 13 amino acids. Trimming took off 8 bases at V and 1 base at J, with 6 bases between the two ends. Germline CDR1 MNHEY, CDR2 SVGAGI. The CDR3 is CASQRSYNSPLHF. CDR3 in DNA: TGTGCCAGCCAGAGGTCCTATAATTCACCCCTCCACTTT.

The chain has TRBV15 and TRBJ1-1; D not resolved. The germline gives CDR1 LNHNV, CDR2 YYDKDF (reference sequence). The ends were cut back, 3 bases at V and 0 bases at J, with 8 bases in the middle. This CDR3 has 14 amino acids. The CDR3 region has the DNA TGTGCCACCAGCAGCGCGAGCATGAACACTGAAGCTTTCTTT. Amino acids: CATSSASMNTEAFF.

With respect to this clonotype: The conserved phenylalanine or tryptophan is not found at the CDR3 terminus, so this likely reflects a read error. This chain joins TRBV6-4 and TRBJ2-7; D gene ambiguous. V was cut by 2 bases and J by 3 bases, with 11 bases left in between. Per the germline V gene, CDR1 is MRHNA and CDR2 is SNTAGT. The length of the CDR3 is 14 residues. CDR3: CASSDHRVYYEQYL. CDR3 sequence (DNA): TGTGCCAGCAGTGACCATAGGGTTTACTACGAGCAGTACCTC.

This clonotype was observed a few times. The CDR3 DNA reads TGCAGCGCGGGAGGGTATGATCAGCCCCAGCATTTT. Translation gives CSAGGYDQPQHF. V and J are TRBV29-1 and TRBJ1-5; no definite D call. The V end lost 7 bases, the J end lost 5 bases, and 12 bases lay between the germline ends. Germline V gives CDR1 SQVTM, CDR2 ANQGSEA. The CDR3 length is 12 residues.

This clonotype has more than one count but fewer than ten. A much larger clone sits a single nucleotide away, making a read error possible. This chain's CDR3 is CASSPPNPGAKYF. In DNA form, the CDR3 reads TGTGCCAGCAGTCCCCCAAACCCCGGAGCGAAGTACTTC. This chain links TRBV28 with TRBJ2-5; D not certain. The germline gives CDR1 MDHEN, CDR2 SYDVKM. V lost 5 bases to trimming and J lost 12 bases, with 19 bases between them. The CDR3 runs 13 residues.

In this sample, this clonotype turned up many times. This sequence joins TRBV3-1 and TRBJ1-2, with 9 bases matching TRBD1. V shed 4 bases and J 7 bases; nucleotides not matched to a gene: 7. The germline V gene has CDR1 LGHDT and CDR2 YNNKEL (reference sequence). The CDR3 contains 14 residues. CDR3 DNA sequence: TGTGCCAGCAGCCCTACGACAGGGGGAGGTGGCTACACCTTC. Translated: CASSPTTGGGGYTF.

This sequence joins TRBV5-1 and TRBJ1-6; D not certain. The germline V gene encodes CDR1 SGHRS and CDR2 YFSETQ. The V and J ends lost 3 bases and 7 bases respectively, with 8 bases between them. The length of the CDR3 is 13 residues. The CDR3 coding sequence is TGCGCCAGCAGCTCGGGGTCGAATTCACCCCTCCACTTT. Amino acids: CASSSGSNSPLHF.

This clonotype was counted at least ten times. The chain combines TRBV19 with TRBJ1-2; tentatively, D is TRBD1 (5 bases). Germline V gives CDR1 LNHDA, CDR2 SQIVND (reference sequence). The CDR3 has 13 amino acids. V shed 3 bases and J shed 5 bases, with 10 bases lying between them. CDR3 amino acids: CASSIRGAYGYTF. The CDR3 region has the DNA TGTGCCAGTAGTATTCGGGGCGCTTATGGCTACACCTTC.

Details on this clonotype: One end of the junction does not line up with germline, which may come from a read error. The CDR3 loop is CASSHKYRVVGEHF. The CDR3 nucleotides are TGCGCCAGCAGCCACAAATACAGGGTCGTAGGCGAGCATTTT. This chain uses TRBV7-2 with TRBJ1-5; D possibly corresponds to TRBD1 (6 bases). This CDR3 spans 14 amino acids. Germline CDR1 SGHTA, CDR2 FQGNSA. Full variable domain (rest looked up from reference TRBV7-2 and TRBJ1-5): GAGVSQSPSNKVTEKGKDVELRCDPISGHTALYWYRQSLGQGLEFLIYFQGNSAPDKSGLPSDRFSAERTGGSVSTLTIQRTQQEDSAVYLCASSHKYRVVGEHFGDGTRLSIL.

This clonotype was seen many times. This sequence joins TRBV9 and TRBJ2-7; no definite D call. The CDR3 length is 14 residues. V lost 2 bases and J 0 bases, leaving 9 bases between the germline ends. The germline gives CDR1 SGDLS, CDR2 YYNGEE. The CDR3 DNA reads as TGTGCCAGCAGCGTCTCGGCTGGCTCCTACGAGCAGTACTTC. Encoded protein: CASSVSAGSYEQYF.

The chain recombines TRBV10-3 with TRBJ1-4; TRBD1 is a possible D gene (6 bases). Trimming took 11 bases from V and 3 from J, leaving 16 bases between them. CDR1 and CDR2 (germline): ENHRY, SYGVKD. The CDR3 length is 14 residues. CDR3 amino acids: CASSEGGANEKLFF. CDR3 nucleotide sequence: TGTGCCTCCAGCGAGGGGGGGGCTAATGAAAAACTGTTTTTT.

This clonotype was observed once. The V call is TRBV15, the J call TRBJ2-3; TRBD2 is a possible D gene (5 bases). V lost 4 bases and J 0 bases, leaving 11 bases between the germline ends. Germline V gene data show CDR1 as LNHNV and CDR2 as YYDKDF (reference sequence). The CDR3 is made up of 15 amino acids. CDR3: CATSTRTSSTDTQYF. In nucleotides, the CDR3 is TGTGCCACCAGCACCCGGACTTCTAGCACAGATACGCAGTATTTT.

This clonotype was counted ten times or more. J is TRBJ2-5 and V is TRBV5-6, with 14 bases matching TRBD2. CDR1 is SGHDT and CDR2 is YYEEEE in the germline V gene. The CDR3 length is 18 residues. Trimming removed 3 bases from V and 4 bases from J; junction bases left unmatched: 11. The DNA of the CDR3 is TGTGCCAGCAGCTCCCCGGGACTAGCGGGAGTGGAAGGAGAGACCCAGTACTTC. Translating gives CASSSPGLAGVEGETQYF.

This clonotype was seen ten or more times. This chain joins TRBV5-1 and TRBJ2-5; perhaps TRBD1 as D (6 bases). V was shortened by 4 bases and J by 5 bases, with 12 bases between the two germline ends. Germline values: CDR1 SGHRS, CDR2 YFSETQ. There are 13 residues in the CDR3. The DNA for the CDR3 is TGCGCCAGCAGCGGGGGCCAGGGTGAGACCCAGTACTTC. This encodes CASSGGQGETQYF.

Note on this clonotype: Its ends do not fully match the called genes, so a read error is possible. The V gene is TRBV9, the J gene TRBJ1-5; perhaps TRBD1 as D (6 bases). Germline values: CDR1 SGDLS, CDR2 YYNGEE. This CDR3 is 14 amino acids long. The CDR3 DNA reads TGTGCCAGCAGCGTGGGCAGGGGCAACCAGCCCCAGCATTTT. This codes for CASSVGRGNQPQHF.

The rearrangement joins TRBV2 to TRBJ1-6; 8 nucleotides agree with TRBD1. CDR3 length: 14 amino acids. The germline CDR1 and CDR2 sequences are SNHLY and FYNNEI. The trim removed 10 bases at V and 5 bases at J, leaving 7 bases unmatched. Here the CDR3 DNA reads TGTGCCACCACCACGGGACAGGATAATTCACCCCTCCACTTT. It specifies CATTTGQDNSPLHF. Based on the CDR3 plus reference TRBV2 and TRBJ1-6, the full variable domain is EPEVTQTPSHQVTQMGQEVILRCVPISNHLYFYWYRQILGQKVEFLVSFYNNEISEKSEIFDDQFSVERPDGSNFTLKIRSTKLEDSAMYFCATTTGQDNSPLHFGNGTRLTVT.